This T cell receptor beta chain originates from a study of breast tumors, draining lymph nodes, adjacent tissues. The CDR3 consists of 15 residues. The germline gives CDR1 MGHRA, CDR2 YSYEKL. V gave up 0 bases and J gave up 0 bases, with 7 bases separating them. Each CDR3 protein gets one entry after TCRdb re-called the multiplex PCR reads with MiXCR. The repertoire consists of just over 30,000 distinct CDR3 sequences, with roughly three fifths occurring once and the leading ten covering roughly 18%. This clonotype was counted a single time. Sequenced: breast tumor tissue. This chain uses TRBV4-1 with TRBJ2-3; D uncertain. The clonotype comes from a female donor with breast cancer. Some clones in this sample may be carry-over from other donors' samples. This chain's CDR3 is CASSQESLSTDTQYF. For the CDR3, the DNA is TGCGCCAGCAGCCAAGAATCCCTGAGCACAGATACGCAGTATTTT.